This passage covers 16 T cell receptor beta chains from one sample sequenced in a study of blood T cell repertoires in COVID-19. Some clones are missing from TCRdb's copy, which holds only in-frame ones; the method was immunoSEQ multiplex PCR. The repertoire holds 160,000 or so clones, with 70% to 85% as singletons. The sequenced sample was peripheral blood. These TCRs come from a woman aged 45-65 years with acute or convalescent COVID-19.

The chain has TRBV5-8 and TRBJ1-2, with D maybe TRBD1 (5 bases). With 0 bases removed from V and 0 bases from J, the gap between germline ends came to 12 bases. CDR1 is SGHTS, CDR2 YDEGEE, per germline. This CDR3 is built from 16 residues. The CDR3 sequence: CASSLEAGWTNYGYTF. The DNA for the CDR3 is TGTGCCAGCAGCTTGGAGGCAGGGTGGACTAACTATGGCTACACCTTC.

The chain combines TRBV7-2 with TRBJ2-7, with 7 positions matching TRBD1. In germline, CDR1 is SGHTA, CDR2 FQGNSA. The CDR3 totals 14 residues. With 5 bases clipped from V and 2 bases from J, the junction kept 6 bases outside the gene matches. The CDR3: CASSPRDSTYEQYF. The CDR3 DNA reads TGTGCCAGCAGCCCCCGGGACAGCACCTACGAGCAGTACTTC. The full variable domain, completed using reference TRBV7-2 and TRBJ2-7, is GAGVSQSPSNKVTEKGKDVELRCDPISGHTALYWYRQSLGQGLEFLIYFQGNSAPDKSGLPSDRFSAERTGGSVSTLTIQRTQQEDSAVYLCASSPRDSTYEQYFGPGTRLTVT.

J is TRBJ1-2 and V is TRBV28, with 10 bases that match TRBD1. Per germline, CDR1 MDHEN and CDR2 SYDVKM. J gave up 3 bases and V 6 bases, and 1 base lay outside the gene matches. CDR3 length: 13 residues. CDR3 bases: TGTGCCAGCAGGGGGACAGGGGACTATGGCTACACCTTC. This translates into CASRGTGDYGYTF.

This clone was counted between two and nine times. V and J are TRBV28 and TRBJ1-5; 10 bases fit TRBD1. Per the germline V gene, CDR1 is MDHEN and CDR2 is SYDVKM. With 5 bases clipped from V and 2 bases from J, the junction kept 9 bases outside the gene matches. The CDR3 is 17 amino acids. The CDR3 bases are TGTGCCAGCAGTGCGACAGGGGGCCGCTGGGGCAATCAGCCCCAGCATTTT. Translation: CASSATGGRWGNQPQHF.

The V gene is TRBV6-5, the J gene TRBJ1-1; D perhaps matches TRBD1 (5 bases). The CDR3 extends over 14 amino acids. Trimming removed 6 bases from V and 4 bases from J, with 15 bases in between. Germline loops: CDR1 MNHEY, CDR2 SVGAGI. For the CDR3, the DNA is TGTGCCAGCAGCCTAGGATGGGGCGGCACTGAAGCTTTCTTT. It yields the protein CASSLGWGGTEAFF.

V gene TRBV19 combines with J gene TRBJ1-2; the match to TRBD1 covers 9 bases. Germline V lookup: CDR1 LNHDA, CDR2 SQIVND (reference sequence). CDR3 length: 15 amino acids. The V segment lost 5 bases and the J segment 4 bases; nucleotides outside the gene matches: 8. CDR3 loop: CASSPQGARGYGYTF. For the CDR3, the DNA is TGTGCCAGTAGTCCACAGGGGGCGCGAGGCTATGGCTACACCTTC. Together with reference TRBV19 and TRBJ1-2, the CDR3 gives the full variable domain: DGGITQSPKYLFRKEGQNVTLSCEQNLNHDAMYWYRQDPGQGLRLIYYSQIVNDFQKGDIAEGYSVSREKKESFPLTVTSAQKNPTAFYLCASSPQGARGYGYTFGSGTRLTVV.

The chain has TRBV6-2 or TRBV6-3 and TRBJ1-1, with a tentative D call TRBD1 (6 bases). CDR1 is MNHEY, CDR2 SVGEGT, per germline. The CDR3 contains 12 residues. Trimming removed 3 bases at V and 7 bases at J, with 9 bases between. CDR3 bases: TGTGCCAGCAGTTATGGGACAATTGAAGCTTTCTTT. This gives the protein CASSYGTIEAFF.

This chain's CDR3 is CASSQTGTRTYEQYF. In DNA form, the CDR3 reads TGTGCCAGCAGCCAAACCGGGACTAGGACCTACGAGCAGTACTTC. The chain employs TRBV4-2 and TRBJ2-7, with TRBD2 matching 8 bases. Per germline, CDR1 LGHNA and CDR2 YNFKEQ. V shed 2 bases and J 2 bases; nucleotides not matched to a gene: 5. The CDR3 has 15 residues.

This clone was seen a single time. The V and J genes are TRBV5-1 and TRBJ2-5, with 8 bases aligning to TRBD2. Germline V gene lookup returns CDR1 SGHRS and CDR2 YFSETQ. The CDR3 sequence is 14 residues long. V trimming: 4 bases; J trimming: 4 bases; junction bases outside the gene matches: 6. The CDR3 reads CASSIGLAGETQYF. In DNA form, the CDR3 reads TGCGCCAGCAGCATCGGACTAGCAGGAGAGACCCAGTACTTC.

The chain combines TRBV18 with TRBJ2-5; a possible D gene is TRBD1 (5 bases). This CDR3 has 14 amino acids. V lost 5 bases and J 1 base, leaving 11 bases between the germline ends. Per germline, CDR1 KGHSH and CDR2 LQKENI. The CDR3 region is CASSFQGFQETQYF. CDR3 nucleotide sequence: TGTGCCAGCTCATTCCAGGGTTTCCAAGAGACCCAGTACTTC.

DNA of the CDR3: TGTGCCAGCTCAAGCGGGCGGACGCCGAGCTCCTACGAGCAGTACTTC. As protein: CASSSGRTPSSYEQYF. The chain couples TRBV27 to TRBJ2-7, with D tentatively TRBD2 (6 bases). CDR3 size: 16 residues. The V end was cut by 8 bases, the J end by 0 bases, with 20 bases between. Germline CDR1 MNHEY, CDR2 SMNVEV (reference sequence).

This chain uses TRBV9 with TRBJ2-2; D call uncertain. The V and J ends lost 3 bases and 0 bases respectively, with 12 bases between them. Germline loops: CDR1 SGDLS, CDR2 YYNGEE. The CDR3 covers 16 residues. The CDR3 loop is CASSAARNANTGELFF. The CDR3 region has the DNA TGTGCCAGCAGCGCCGCCAGGAACGCGAACACCGGGGAGCTGTTTTTT.

The CDR3 protein is CASSLIQGVAEAFF. DNA for the CDR3: TGCGCCAGCAGCTTGATCCAGGGGGTTGCTGAAGCTTTCTTT. This chain connects TRBV5-1 to TRBJ1-1, with 7 positions matching TRBD1. Germline CDR1 SGHRS, CDR2 YFSETQ. The CDR3 has 14 amino acids. The V and J ends lost 1 base and 6 bases, in that order; junction bases with no gene match: 6. Supplemented by reference TRBV5-1 and TRBJ1-1, the full variable domain reads KAGVTQTPRYLIKTRGQQVTLSCSPISGHRSVSWYQQTPGQGLQFLFEYFSETQRNKGNFPGRFSGRQFSNSRSEMNVSTLELGDSALYLCASSLIQGVAEAFFGQGTRLTVV.

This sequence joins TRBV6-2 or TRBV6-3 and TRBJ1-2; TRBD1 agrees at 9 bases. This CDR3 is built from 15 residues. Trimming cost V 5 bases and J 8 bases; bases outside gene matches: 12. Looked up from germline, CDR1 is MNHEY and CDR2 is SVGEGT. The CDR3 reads CASSRPDRGEYGYTF. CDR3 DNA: TGTGCCAGCAGTCGACCCGACAGGGGGGAATACGGCTACACCTTC.

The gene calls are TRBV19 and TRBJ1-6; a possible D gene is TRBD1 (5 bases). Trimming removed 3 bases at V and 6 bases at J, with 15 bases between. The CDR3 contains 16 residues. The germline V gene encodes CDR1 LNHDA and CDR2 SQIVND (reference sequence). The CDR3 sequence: CASSINGGTSNSPLHF. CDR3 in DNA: TGTGCCAGTAGTATCAACGGGGGTACATCTAATTCACCCCTCCACTTT.

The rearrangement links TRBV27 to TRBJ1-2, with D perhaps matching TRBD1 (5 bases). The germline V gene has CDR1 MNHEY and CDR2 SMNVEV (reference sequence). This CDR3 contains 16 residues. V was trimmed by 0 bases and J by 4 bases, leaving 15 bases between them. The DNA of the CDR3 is TGTGCCAGCAGTTTATCGTCCTCCGGGACTATCTATGGCTACACCTTC. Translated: CASSLSSSGTIYGYTF.